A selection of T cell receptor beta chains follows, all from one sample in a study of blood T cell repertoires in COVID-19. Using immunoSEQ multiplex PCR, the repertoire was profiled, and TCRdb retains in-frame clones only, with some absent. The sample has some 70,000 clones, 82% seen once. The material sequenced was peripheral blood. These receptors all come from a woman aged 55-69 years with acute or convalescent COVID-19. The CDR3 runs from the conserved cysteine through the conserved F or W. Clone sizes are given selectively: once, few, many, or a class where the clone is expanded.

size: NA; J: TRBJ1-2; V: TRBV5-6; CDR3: CASSFSDRFNYGYTF
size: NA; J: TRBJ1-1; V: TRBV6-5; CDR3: CASSRTGRNTEAFF
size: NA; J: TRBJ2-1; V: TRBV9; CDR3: CASSPSPTESYNEQFF
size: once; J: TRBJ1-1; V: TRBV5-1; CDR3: CASSLATGSYTEAFF
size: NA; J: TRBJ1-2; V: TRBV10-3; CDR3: CAIRPDRGFNYGYTF
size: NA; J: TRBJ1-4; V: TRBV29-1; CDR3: CSVRDSYEKLFF
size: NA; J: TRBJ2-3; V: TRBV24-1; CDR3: CATSKLAGGDRDTQYF
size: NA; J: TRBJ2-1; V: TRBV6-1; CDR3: CASSEIRLAGGRNEQFF
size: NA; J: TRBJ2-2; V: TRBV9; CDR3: CASRSDIGELFF
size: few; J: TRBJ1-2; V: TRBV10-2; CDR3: CASSESGAYGYTF
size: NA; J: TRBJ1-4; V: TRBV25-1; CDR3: CASSESAGHNEKLFF
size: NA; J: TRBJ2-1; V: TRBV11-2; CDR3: CASRDRGNNEQFF
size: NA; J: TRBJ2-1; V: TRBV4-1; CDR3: CASSFVSGGRGEGNEQFF
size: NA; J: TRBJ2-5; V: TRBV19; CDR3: CASSEARGKETQYF
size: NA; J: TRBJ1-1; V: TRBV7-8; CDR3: CASSLARQGFEAFF